This is a list of T cell receptor beta chains from one sample in a study of radiation and T cells in renal cell carcinoma. This table comes from immunoSEQ multiplex PCR, and its TCRdb copy is limited to in-frame clones, with some not included. The sample has about 49,000 clones, about 83% seen once. The sequences come from blood, collected from a patient whose treatment included radiotherapy and nephrectomy. These receptors were collected from a woman between 70 and 85 years old with renal cell carcinoma. Both conserved end residues are part of each CDR3. The D gene is left open where the match is weak. The size entry is marked missing in some rows and otherwise reads once, few, many or a size class.

d_gene,v_gene,j_gene,abundance,CDR3nt,CDR3aa
NA,TRBV4-3,TRBJ2-7,NA,TGCGCCAGCAGCCAAGATCGGGCGCAGGCCTACGAGCAGTACTTC,CASSQDRAQAYEQYF
NA,TRBV27,TRBJ1-5,NA,TGTGCCAGCAGTTTAAGGGGGTGGGAGCCCCAGCATTTT,CASSLRGWEPQHF
NA,TRBV5-4,TRBJ2-1,NA,TGTGCCAGCAGCTTGGGCGGGCTAGGGTCCTACAATGAGCAGTTCTTC,CASSLGGLGSYNEQFF
TRBD2,TRBV19,TRBJ2-6,NA,TGTGCCAGTAGTATAGAGCTTGCGGCGGGAGGGCCGTCTGGGGCCAACGTCCTGACTTTC,CASSIELAAGGPSGANVLTF
TRBD2,TRBV5-1,TRBJ2-5,NA,TGCGCCAGCAGCAGAATAGCGGGGGAGGAGACCCAGTACTTC,CASSRIAGEETQYF
TRBD2,TRBV5-1,TRBJ2-3,once,TGCGCCAGCAGCTTGGGACTAGCGGGAGTACGGTCAGATACGCAGTATTTT,CASSLGLAGVRSDTQYF
TRBD1,TRBV29-1,TRBJ1-5,NA,TGCAGCGTCGGACAGGTTAATCAGCCCCAGCATTTT,CSVGQVNQPQHF
NA,TRBV7-2,TRBJ2-1,NA,TGTGCCAGCAGCTTAGCCCTCGCTTCGGATGAGCAGTTCTTC,CASSLALASDEQFF
TRBD2,TRBV5-1,TRBJ2-3,few,TGCGCCAGCAGCTTCAGACTAGCGGGGGACACAGATACGCAGTATTTT,CASSFRLAGDTDTQYF
TRBD1,TRBV18,TRBJ1-2,NA,TGTGCCAGCTCACCACCTCGGGCAGGGGGCAGTAACTATGGCTACACCTTC,CASSPPRAGGSNYGYTF
NA,TRBV10-3,TRBJ2-7,many,TGTGCCGCGGGGGAAGGGGGCGAGCAGTACTTC,CAAGEGGEQYF
TRBD1,TRBV18,TRBJ2-2,NA,TGTGCCAGCTCACCGGGACAGGGAGCCACCGGGGAGCTGTTTTTT,CASSPGQGATGELFF